The subject of this entry is one T cell receptor (beta chain). Terminally differentiated effector memory CD45RA+ cells were excluded by CCR7 positive selection of CD45RO-negative cells. HIV-negative, healthy adults without recent acute infections or vaccinations were the donors. Measured with immunoSEQ multiplex PCR; TCRdb has only the in-frame clones, and not every one. The sample shows about 1,800,000 clones, roughly 95% of them seen only once. The data are from a study of shared clonotypes between healthy human individuals. Trimming left V 10 bases short and J 9 bases short, with 13 bases between. This CDR3 spans 10 amino acids. The germline V gene has CDR1 SGHRS and CDR2 YFSETQ.

The chain carries TRBV5-1 and TRBJ2-5, with D perhaps matching TRBD1 or TRBD2 (6 bases each). The sequenced sample was naive CD8+ T cells sorted from blood. This sequence originates from a man aged 18 to 30 in good health. The CDR3 region is CASPRGAQYF. As DNA, the CDR3 is TGCGCCTCACCGAGGGGGGCCCAGTACTTC. The whole variable domain, filled in from reference TRBV5-1 and TRBJ2-5, reads KAGVTQTPRYLIKTRGQQVTLSCSPISGHRSVSWYQQTPGQGLQFLFEYFSETQRNKGNFPGRFSGRQFSNSRSEMNVSTLELGDSALYLCASPRGAQYFGPGTRLLVL.